These T cell receptor beta chains were read from a single sample in a study of CD8 T cells in ankylosing spondylitis. A single record per CDR3 protein comes from TCRdb applying MiXCR to the 5' RACE reads. This repertoire shows around 770,000 distinct CDR3 sequences, roughly 19% found once; its top ten account for approximately 18%. Sequencing was carried out using blood, either unsorted or a sorted T cell fraction (not recorded which). The receptor set was obtained from a male donor with ankylosing spondylitis. Both conserved end residues are part of each CDR3. A D gene is named only where the DNA matches it firmly. Expanded clones get a size class; other rows say once, few or many, or leave the size out.

TRBV20-1	NA	TRBJ2-7	13	TRBD1	CSASDRRTYEQYF	TGCAGTGCCTCGGACAGGCGAACCTACGAGCAGTACTTC
TRBV29-1	few	TRBJ2-7	12	NA	CSVEEQTVGQYF	TGCAGCGTTGAAGAACAAACTGTGGGGCAGTACTTC
TRBV7-2	once	TRBJ2-2	15	NA	CASSSPGSNTGELFF	TGTGCCAGCAGCTCCCCAGGCAGCAACACCGGGGAGCTGTTTTTT
TRBV20-1	few	TRBJ2-1	13	NA	CSAVGLASNEQFF	TGCAGTGCTGTGGGGCTAGCATCCAATGAGCAGTTCTTC
TRBV7-9	NA	TRBJ2-5	13	NA	CASSYGGGETQYF	TGTGCCAGCAGCTACGGGGGAGGAGAGACCCAGTACTTC
TRBV5-1	few	TRBJ1-1	15	NA	CASSLGGNMNTEAFF	TGCGCCAGCAGCTTGGGGGGGAACATGAACACTGAAGCTTTCTTT
TRBV5-1	few	TRBJ2-3	17	NA	CASSPSPFVPSTDTQYF	TGCGCCAGCAGCCCCTCCCCCTTCGTACCTAGCACAGATACGCAGTATTTT
TRBV10-1	few	TRBJ2-3	12	NA	CASRGWADTQYF	TGCGCCAGTCGGGGGTGGGCAGATACGCAGTATTTT
TRBV7-9	NA	TRBJ1-6	14	TRBD1	CASQTGGINSPLHF	TGTGCCAGCCAAACAGGGGGCATTAATTCACCCCTCCACTTT
TRBV12-3/TRBV12-4	NA	TRBJ2-3	15	NA	CASSYSSLNTDTQYF	TGTGCCAGCAGTTACAGCAGCCTAAACACAGATACGCAGTATTTT
TRBV7-3	NA	TRBJ1-5	13	NA	CASSLGASQPQHF	TGTGCCAGCAGCTTAGGGGCAAGCCAGCCCCAGCATTTT
TRBV18	few	TRBJ2-1	13	NA	CASSPPTRAEQFF	TGTGCCAGCTCACCACCCACCAGGGCTGAGCAGTTCTTC
TRBV29-1	few	TRBJ2-2	13	NA	CGTGAGGTGELFF	TGCGGGACGGGGGCGGGTGGCACCGGGGAGCTGTTTTTT
TRBV4-2	NA	TRBJ2-1	18	NA	CASSQASVRESSYNEQFF	TGTGCCAGCAGCCAAGCGTCCGTCAGGGAAAGCTCCTACAATGAGCAGTTCTTC
TRBV4-1	NA	TRBJ2-7	15	TRBD1	CASSQGGQGPLEQYF	TGCGCCAGCAGCCAAGGGGGACAGGGGCCCTTGGAGCAGTACTTC
TRBV12-3/TRBV12-4	few	TRBJ2-1	13	TRBD2	CASTPSGKSEQFF	TGTGCCAGCACCCCTAGCGGGAAGAGTGAGCAGTTCTTC